Listed here are 23 T cell receptor beta chains from one sample, sequenced in a study of blood T cell repertoires in COVID-19. Libraries were prepared by immunoSEQ multiplex PCR; TCRdb keeps only in-frame clonotypes and omits some of them. The table records roughly 300,000 clones, around 87% of them present only once. The specimen was peripheral blood. These receptors all stem from a woman aged 50 to 60 who had recovered from COVID-19.

This chain uses TRBV19 with TRBJ2-2; TRBD1 agrees at 7 bases. Germline V lookup: CDR1 LNHDA, CDR2 SQIVND (reference sequence). J was trimmed by 0 bases and V by 9 bases; bases with no gene match: 1. This CDR3 region has 13 residues. CDR3 sequence reads: CASRGSNTGELFF. The CDR3 nucleotides are TGTGCCAGCAGGGGGTCGAACACCGGGGAGCTGTTTTTT. Combining the CDR3 with reference TRBV19 and TRBJ2-2 gives the whole variable domain DGGITQSPKYLFRKEGQNVTLSCEQNLNHDAMYWYRQDPGQGLRLIYYSQIVNDFQKGDIAEGYSVSREKKESFPLTVTSAQKNPTAFYLCASRGSNTGELFFGEGSRLTVL.

V usage is TRBV19 and J usage is TRBJ1-2; 8 positions match TRBD1. V was pared by 8 bases and J by 3 bases, with 8 bases of the junction left unmatched. The V gene's germline CDR1 is LNHDA and CDR2 SQIVND (reference sequence). The CDR3 loop spans 14 amino acids. DNA for the CDR3: TGTGCCAGTCGGCGGGGACAGGACTACTATGGCTACACCTTC. Protein: CASRRGQDYYGYTF.

The genes are TRBV10-1 and TRBJ2-5; 7 bases fit TRBD1. CDR1 and CDR2 (germline): WNHNN, SYGVQD (reference sequence). V lost 6 bases, J lost 4 bases, and 8 bases stayed unmatched. This CDR3 contains 14 residues. The CDR3 DNA is TGCGCCAGCAGATTACAGGGGCGAGGAGAGACCCAGTACTTC. Its translation is CASRLQGRGETQYF.

The CDR3 bases are TGTGCCAGCAAGGGACAGAATAGCAATCAGCCCCAGCATTTT. Residues: CASKGQNSNQPQHF. The gene calls are TRBV6-5 and TRBJ1-5, with 7 bases aligning to TRBD1. This CDR3 region has 14 residues. Losses at the gene ends were 7 bases for V and 0 bases for J; bases not matched to a gene: 3. Germline CDR1 reads MNHEY; CDR2 reads SVGAGI.

CDR3 coding DNA: TGTGCCAGCAGCCCCTCGGCCAAGGGGACCGGGGAGCTGTTTTTT. Translation: CASSPSAKGTGELFF. This sequence joins TRBV7-6 and TRBJ2-2; tentative D call: TRBD1 (5 bases). CDR1 SGHVS and CDR2 FNYEAQ come from the germline V gene. The germline V and J ends were trimmed by 5 bases and 5 bases, with 15 bases remaining between them. This CDR3 has 15 amino acids.

The chain recombines TRBV6-6 with TRBJ2-7; D is ambiguous. The germline gives CDR1 MNHNY, CDR2 SVGAGI (reference sequence). The V and J ends lost 5 bases and 0 bases respectively, with 8 bases between them. The CDR3 is 13 residues long. The CDR3: CASSTPSSYEQYF. The CDR3 DNA reads TGTGCCAGCAGTACGCCGAGCTCCTACGAGCAGTACTTC.

The chain has TRBV6-5 and TRBJ2-5, with 11 bases fitting TRBD2. Germline V gene sequence: CDR1 MNHEY, CDR2 SVGAGI. Trimming took 6 bases from V and 5 from J; bases not matched to a gene: 5. The CDR3 is made up of 14 amino acids. The CDR3 here is CASRLAGVGETQYF. The CDR3 nucleotides read TGTGCCAGCAGACTAGCGGGAGTAGGGGAGACCCAGTACTTC.

This sequence joins TRBV6-2 or TRBV6-3 and TRBJ2-3, with TRBD2 as a possible D gene (6 bases). Germline V CDR1 and CDR2: MNHEY, SVGEGT. Trimming stripped 0 bases from V and 4 bases from J, with 8 bases between. This CDR3 contains 14 residues. CDR3 nucleotide sequence: TGTGCCAGCAGTTACTCCGGGACTGCAGATACGCAGTATTTT. Translation: CASSYSGTADTQYF.

The chain joins TRBV5-4 to TRBJ2-7, with TRBD1 identical over 11 bases. The CDR3 contains 15 residues. V trimming: 4 bases; J trimming: 3 bases; junction bases outside the gene matches: 6. CDR1 is SGHNT and CDR2 is YYREEE in the germline V gene (reference sequence). CDR3 nucleotides: TGTGCCAGCAGCCTTGGACAGGGGGCTGACTACGAGCAGTACTTC. Translated, it gives CASSLGQGADYEQYF.

The chain uses TRBV10-3 and TRBJ1-2; no definite D call. V was shortened by 3 bases and J by 1 base, with 15 bases between the two germline ends. The germline V gene has CDR1 ENHRY and CDR2 SYGVKD. The CDR3 length is 16 residues. The CDR3 reads CAISDFERAGNYGYTF. CDR3 coding DNA: TGTGCCATCAGTGATTTCGAGAGGGCTGGTAACTATGGCTACACCTTC.

This clone was detected once. CDR3 residues: CASSPGEGRGYTF. In nucleotides, the CDR3 is TGTGCCAGCAGCCCCGGGGAGGGGAGAGGCTACACCTTC. This chain joins TRBV7-9 and TRBJ1-2; TRBD1 might be the D (5 bases). This CDR3 comprises 13 residues. Germline V gene lookup returns CDR1 SEHNR and CDR2 FQNEAQ (reference sequence). V was trimmed by 5 bases and J by 8 bases, leaving 15 bases between them.

The rearrangement uses TRBV6-5 and TRBJ2-7; the D gene is possibly TRBD1 (6 bases). CDR3 length: 14 residues. V lost 6 bases and J lost 3, with 15 bases in between. From germline, CDR1 is MNHEY and CDR2 SVGAGI. CDR3 protein: CASSANNRDYEQYF. As DNA, the CDR3 is TGTGCCAGCAGCGCCAATAACAGGGACTACGAGCAGTACTTC.

The chain uses TRBV2 and TRBJ2-7, with 7 bases aligning to TRBD2. In germline, CDR1 is SNHLY, CDR2 FYNNEI. V lost 5 bases, J lost 4 bases, and 8 bases stayed unmatched. CDR3 length: 14 residues. CDR3 protein: CASSLQGGKYEQYF. Here the CDR3 DNA reads TGTGCCAGCAGTTTGCAGGGAGGGAAGTACGAGCAGTACTTC.

This clone has only one observation. The V call is TRBV7-2, the J call TRBJ2-1; 9 positions match TRBD1. Germline lookup yields CDR1 SGHTA and CDR2 FQGNSA. CDR3 length equals 15 residues. The V and J ends lost 2 bases and 9 bases, in that order; junction bases with no gene match: 8. The CDR3 nucleotides read TGTGCCAGCAGCTTACGTTCCGGACAGGGGACTGAGCAGTTCTTC. This codes for CASSLRSGQGTEQFF.

This chain links TRBV9 with TRBJ1-5; D unclear. V was trimmed by 4 bases and J by 0 bases, leaving 11 bases between them. Germline V gene sequence: CDR1 SGDLS, CDR2 YYNGEE. This CDR3 spans 15 amino acids. As DNA, the CDR3 is TGTGCCAGCAGCCCGACCGGGTTTAGCAATCAGCCCCAGCATTTT. It translates to CASSPTGFSNQPQHF.

The V gene is TRBV7-2, the J gene TRBJ2-7, with a tentative D call TRBD1 (5 bases). V lost 4 bases to trimming and J lost 1 base, with 14 bases between them. Germline V gene sequence: CDR1 SGHTA, CDR2 FQGNSA. This CDR3 spans 15 amino acids. The CDR3 loop is CASSSRAGASYEQYF. The DNA of the CDR3 is TGTGCCAGCAGCTCCCGCGCTGGGGCTTCCTACGAGCAGTACTTC.

The chain has TRBV7-3 and TRBJ2-7; no definite D call. Trimming took off 5 bases at V and 0 bases at J, with 11 bases between the two ends. Per germline, CDR1 SGHTA and CDR2 FQGTGA. CDR3 length: 14 residues. The CDR3 sequence: CASSLSPSSYEQYF. The CDR3, as DNA: TGTGCCAGCAGCCTTAGCCCTAGCTCCTACGAGCAGTACTTC.

V and J are TRBV4-3 and TRBJ2-5, with TRBD2 as a possible D gene (7 bases). Per the germline V gene, CDR1 is LGHNA and CDR2 is YSLEER. The CDR3 has 16 amino acids. The V end lost 0 bases, the J end lost 5 bases, and 16 bases lay between the germline ends. The CDR3: CASSQDRGGLRETQYF. The DNA for the CDR3 is TGCGCCAGCAGCCAAGATAGGGGGGGCCTTCGGGAGACCCAGTACTTC.

This sequence joins TRBV28 and TRBJ2-5; 7 positions match TRBD1. The CDR3 totals 15 residues. V gave up 5 bases and J gave up 1 base; unmatched junction bases: 7. Germline V lookup: CDR1 MDHEN, CDR2 SYDVKM. The CDR3 loop is CASSLGTALQETQYF. The DNA for the CDR3 is TGTGCCAGCAGTCTTGGGACAGCCCTCCAAGAGACCCAGTACTTC.

The J gene is TRBJ2-2, the V gene TRBV28, with a tentative D call TRBD1 (6 bases). The CDR3 length is 15 residues. V was clipped by 7 bases and J by 4 bases, with 16 bases between them. The V gene's germline CDR1 is MDHEN and CDR2 SYDVKM. CDR3 region: CASILPRGITGELFF. CDR3 coding DNA: TGTGCCAGCATATTACCCAGGGGAATCACCGGGGAGCTGTTTTTT. Drawing the rest from reference TRBV28 and TRBJ2-2, the complete variable domain is DVKVTQSSRYLVKRTGEKVFLECVQDMDHENMFWYRQDPGLGLRLIYFSYDVKMKEKGDIPEGYSVSREKKERFSLILESASTNQTSMYLCASILPRGITGELFFGEGSRLTVL.

This sequence joins TRBV5-1 and TRBJ2-1, with TRBD2 matching 11 bases. V was clipped by 0 bases and J by 4 bases; unmatched bases: 9. Germline-derived CDR1 and CDR2 are SGHRS and YFSETQ. CDR3 size: 18 residues. Here the CDR3 reads CASSLDKPGLADYNEQFF. The CDR3 DNA reads as TGCGCCAGCAGCTTGGATAAACCGGGACTAGCGGATTACAATGAGCAGTTCTTC.

V and J are TRBV7-3 and TRBJ1-1; D not resolved. There are 16 residues in the CDR3. Germline V gene data show CDR1 as SGHTA and CDR2 as FQGTGA. The V and J ends lost 1 base and 3 bases respectively, with 15 bases between them. CDR3 sequence reads: CASSLMVAGRDTEAFF. The CDR3 DNA sequence: TGTGCCAGCAGCTTAATGGTGGCGGGGAGGGACACTGAAGCTTTCTTT.

J is TRBJ2-1 and V is TRBV5-4, with 10 bases that match TRBD2. The CDR3 runs to 15 residues. After removal of 0 bases from V and 5 bases from J, the junction contained 2 bases not matched to a gene. The germline CDR1 and CDR2 sequences are SGHNT and YYREEE (reference sequence). The CDR3 region has the DNA TGTGCCAGCAGCTTGGGACTAGCGGGTAACAATGAGCAGTTCTTC. Translated, it gives CASSLGLAGNNEQFF.